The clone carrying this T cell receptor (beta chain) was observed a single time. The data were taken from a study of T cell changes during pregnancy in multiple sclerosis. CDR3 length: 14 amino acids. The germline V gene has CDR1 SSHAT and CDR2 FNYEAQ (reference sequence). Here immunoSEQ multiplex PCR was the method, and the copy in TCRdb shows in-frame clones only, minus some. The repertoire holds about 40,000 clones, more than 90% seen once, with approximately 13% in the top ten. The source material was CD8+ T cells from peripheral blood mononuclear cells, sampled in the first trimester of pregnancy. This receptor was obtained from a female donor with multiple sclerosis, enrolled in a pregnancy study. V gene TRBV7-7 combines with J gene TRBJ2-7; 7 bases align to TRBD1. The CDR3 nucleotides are TGTGCTAGCTCCCCTGACAGGGCCTCTTACGAGCAGTACTTC. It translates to CASSPDRASYEQYF.